Each of the 5 T cell receptor beta chains below was sequenced from the same sample in a study of blood T cell repertoires in COVID-19. Some clones are missing from TCRdb's copy, which holds only in-frame ones; the method was immunoSEQ multiplex PCR. Seen here are over 200,000 clones, 65% to 85% observed once, and the top ten hold around 1.3%. Sequencing was done on a sample of peripheral blood. The receptors were sampled from a woman in her twenties or thirties with COVID-19, enrolled during active disease.

This sequence joins TRBV27 and TRBJ2-1; 10 bases are shared with TRBD2. CDR3 length equals 18 residues. V trimming: 10 bases; J trimming: 0 bases; junction bases outside the gene matches: 15. Germline CDR1 is MNHEY and CDR2 is SMNVEV (reference sequence). This chain's CDR3 is CAIRRLAGSPNSYNEQFF. The CDR3 coding sequence is TGTGCCATCCGTCGACTAGCGGGCTCACCCAACTCCTACAATGAGCAGTTCTTC.

The chain carries TRBV20-1 and TRBJ1-2, with unresolved D. Between the trimmed V and J ends, which lost 3 bases and 2 bases, there was a span of 10 bases. There are 13 residues in the CDR3. Per the germline V gene, CDR1 is DFQATT and CDR2 is SNEGSKA (reference sequence). The chain's CDR3 is CSASLTPNYGYTF. Here the CDR3 DNA reads TGCAGTGCTAGTCTTACACCGAACTATGGCTACACCTTC.

This clone was recorded a few times. This chain joins TRBV19 and TRBJ2-5; 10 bases align to TRBD1. V was pared by 5 bases and J by 4 bases, with 7 bases of the junction left unmatched. This CDR3 region has 15 residues. Germline assignment: CDR1 LNHDA and CDR2 SQIVND (reference sequence). Here the CDR3 DNA reads TGTGCCAGTAGTCCGAGACAGGGGGCGGGAGAGACCCAGTACTTC. It translates to CASSPRQGAGETQYF.

The chain uses TRBV27 and TRBJ2-3, with 9 nucleotides matching TRBD2. Germline V lookup: CDR1 MNHEY, CDR2 SMNVEV (reference sequence). CDR3 size: 15 residues. V was clipped by 5 bases and J by 4 bases; unmatched bases: 7. In DNA, the CDR3 is TGTGCCAGCAGTCCCATAGCGGGAGCCCCAGATACGCAGTATTTT. It is translated as CASSPIAGAPDTQYF.

The V gene is TRBV7-3, the J gene TRBJ2-1; TRBD2 might be the D (6 bases). In germline, CDR1 is SGHTA, CDR2 FQGTGA. The V end lost 2 bases, the J end lost 8 bases, and 10 bases lay between the germline ends. The CDR3 is made up of 13 amino acids. This CDR3 is CASSLWASDEQFF. CDR3 nucleotide sequence: TGTGCCAGCAGCTTATGGGCTAGCGATGAGCAGTTCTTC.